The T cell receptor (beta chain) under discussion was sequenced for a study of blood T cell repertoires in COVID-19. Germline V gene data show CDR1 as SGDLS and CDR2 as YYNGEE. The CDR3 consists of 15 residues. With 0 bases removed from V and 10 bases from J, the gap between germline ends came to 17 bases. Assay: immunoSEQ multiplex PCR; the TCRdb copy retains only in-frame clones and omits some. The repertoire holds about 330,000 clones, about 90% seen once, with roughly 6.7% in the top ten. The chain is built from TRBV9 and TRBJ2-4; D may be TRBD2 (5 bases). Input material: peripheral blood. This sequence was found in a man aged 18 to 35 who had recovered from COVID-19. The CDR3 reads CASSVEDGSVGIQYF. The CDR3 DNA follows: TGTGCCAGCAGCGTAGAAGATGGGAGCGTTGGGATTCAGTACTTC.